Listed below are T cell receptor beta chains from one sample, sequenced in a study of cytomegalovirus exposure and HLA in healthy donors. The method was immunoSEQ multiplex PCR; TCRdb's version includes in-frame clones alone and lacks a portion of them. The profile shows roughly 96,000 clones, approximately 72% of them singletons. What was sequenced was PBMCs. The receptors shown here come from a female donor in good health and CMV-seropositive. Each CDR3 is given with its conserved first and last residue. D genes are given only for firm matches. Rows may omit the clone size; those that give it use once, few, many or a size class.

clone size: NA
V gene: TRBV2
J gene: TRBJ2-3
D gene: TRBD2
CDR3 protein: CASRRGADTQYF
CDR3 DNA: TGTGCCAGCAGGCGGGGGGCAGATACGCAGTATTTT

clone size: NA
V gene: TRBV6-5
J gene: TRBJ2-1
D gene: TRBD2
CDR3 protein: CASSWLAGLSYNEQFF
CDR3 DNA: TGTGCCAGCAGTTGGCTAGCGGGACTCTCCTACAATGAGCAGTTCTTC

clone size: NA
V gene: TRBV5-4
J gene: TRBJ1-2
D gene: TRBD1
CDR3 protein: CASSHGTGGRASGYTF
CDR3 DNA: TGTGCCAGCAGCCATGGGACAGGGGGCCGGGCGAGTGGCTACACCTTC

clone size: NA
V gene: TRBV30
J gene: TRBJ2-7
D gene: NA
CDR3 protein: CAWGRGSYEQYF
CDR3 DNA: TGTGCCTGGGGTCGGGGATCCTACGAGCAGTACTTC

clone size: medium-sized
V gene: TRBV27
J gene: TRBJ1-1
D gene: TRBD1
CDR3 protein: CASRLQGWVTEAFF
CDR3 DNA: TGTGCCAGCAGACTACAGGGGTGGGTCACTGAAGCTTTCTTT

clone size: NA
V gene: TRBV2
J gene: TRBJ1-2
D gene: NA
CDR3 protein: CASSELRGGGYTF
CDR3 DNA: TGTGCCAGCAGTGAGTTGAGAGGGGGAGGCTACACCTTC

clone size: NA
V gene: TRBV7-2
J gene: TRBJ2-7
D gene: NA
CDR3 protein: CASSLDRVYEQYF
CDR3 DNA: TGTGCCAGCAGCTTAGACAGGGTCTACGAGCAGTACTTC

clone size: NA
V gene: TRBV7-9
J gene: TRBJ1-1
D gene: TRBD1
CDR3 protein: CASSLTDREAEAFF
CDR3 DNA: TGTGCCAGCAGCTTAACAGACAGGGAGGCGGAAGCTTTCTTT

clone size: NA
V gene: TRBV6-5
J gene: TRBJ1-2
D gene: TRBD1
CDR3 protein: CASGDRGRFYGYTF
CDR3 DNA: TGTGCCAGCGGGGACAGGGGGCGATTCTATGGCTACACCTTC

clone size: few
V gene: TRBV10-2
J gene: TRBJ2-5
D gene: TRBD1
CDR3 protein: CASSEPGQQETQYF
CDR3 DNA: TGCGCCAGCAGTGAGCCGGGACAGCAAGAGACCCAGTACTTC

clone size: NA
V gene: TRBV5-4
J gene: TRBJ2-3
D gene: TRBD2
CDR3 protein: CASSLNGGAGEYF
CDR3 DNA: TGTGCCAGCAGCTTGAACGGGGGGGCCGGGGAGTATTTT

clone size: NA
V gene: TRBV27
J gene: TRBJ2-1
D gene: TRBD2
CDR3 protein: CASSLWRLAGGEGSYNEQFF
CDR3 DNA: TGTGCCAGCAGTTTATGGAGGCTAGCGGGAGGAGAGGGCTCCTACAATGAGCAGTTCTTC

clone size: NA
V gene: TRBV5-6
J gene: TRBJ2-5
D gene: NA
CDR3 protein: CASSLRGIQETQYF
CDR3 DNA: TGTGCCAGCAGCTTGCGGGGGATCCAAGAGACCCAGTACTTC

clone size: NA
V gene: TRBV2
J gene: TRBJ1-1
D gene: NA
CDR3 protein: CASSEASGWGMNTEAFF
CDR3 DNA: TGTGCCAGCAGTGAAGCAAGCGGGTGGGGGATGAACACTGAAGCTTTCTTT

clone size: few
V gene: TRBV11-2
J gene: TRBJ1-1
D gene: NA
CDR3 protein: CASSLWGRVILGTEAFF
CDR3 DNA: TGTGCCAGCAGCTTGTGGGGCAGGGTGATATTAGGCACTGAAGCTTTCTTT

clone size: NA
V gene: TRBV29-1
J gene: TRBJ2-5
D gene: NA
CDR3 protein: CSVEEDTETQYF
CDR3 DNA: TGCAGCGTTGAAGAAGACACGGAGACCCAGTACTTC

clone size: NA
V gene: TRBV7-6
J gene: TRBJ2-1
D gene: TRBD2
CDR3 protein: CASSLAVAGGSYNEQFF
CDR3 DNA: TGTGCCAGCAGCTTAGCGGTAGCGGGAGGATCCTACAATGAGCAGTTCTTC